This T cell receptor beta chain comes out of a study of spatial heterogeneity in lung cancer (dated by TCRdb to about 2019). Regarding the research as a whole: More beta-chain than alpha-chain transcripts were consistently detected, likely reflecting higher beta-chain transcript abundance. Nonsynonymous mutation counts, determined by whole-exome sequencing of tumor tissue, were related to features of the TCR repertoire. Both alpha and beta chains were TCR-sequenced in a few hundred tumor regions, under 80 matched nontumor lung samples and some 50 PBMC samples obtained at surgery. In non-small cell lung cancer, the study made a quantitative comparison of TCR alpha and beta repertoires among multiple tumor regions, matched nontumor lung and blood. In the raw uncorrected reads, each unique combination of TCR and UMI appeared on average more than ten times.

What the research found in general, with its limitations: Confirming at a functional level the hypothesis that regional TCRs recognize regional mutations was considered to require additional single-cell paired TCR alpha and beta sequencing.

The meaning of the sample's time point label: sample taken at primary tumor resection. For TCR sequencing, whole RNA was extracted from tumor and nontumor lung tissue, or from cryopreserved PBMC samples, and no cell sorting was done. Samples were obtained from approximately 77 patients with early-stage, untreated non-small cell lung cancer from the lung TRACERx cohort. Only patients with enough RNA available from two or more tumor regions were chosen for TCR sequencing. Looking up the germline V gene yields CDR1 MNHEY and CDR2 SVGAGI. Ends trimmed: V by 6 bases, J by 12 bases; bases unmatched to a gene: 11. The CDR3 sequence holds 13 residues, the cysteine and phenylalanine included. Left in the record is the CDR3 DNA by itself, 39 bases read in frame from the first base. Taking its sample share into account, this clonotype is medium-sized (0.01 to 0.1%). Its antigen specificity is not known. Nothing much larger sits one base from this clone, and base qualities are not available. Since it is a stray read in a library aimed at alpha chains, this beta chain has a size that is not meaningful.

The library was prepared using 5' RACE. Sequenced using a NextSeq 500. In the TCR library protocol, a unique molecular identifier was attached to each TCR cDNA molecule so that PCR and sequencing errors could be corrected. In the paper's pipeline: TCR identification, UMI-based error correction and CDR3 extraction were performed with Decombinator tools. Expanded TCRs were defined as those above a frequency of 2 per 1,000, corresponding to the top 1% of the tumor frequency distribution. Renyi diversity was calculated using the R vegan package after each repertoire was subsampled 100 times to 5,000 TCRs. To build CDR3 similarity networks, amino acid triplet string-kernel similarity was used, and CDR3s were connected when their pairwise similarity was above 0.82. TCRdb took the public reads, trimmed them with fastp at Q25, ran MiXCR for clone calling and kept in-frame beta chains. Rows are unified per CDR3 protein, each entry keeping the most common DNA and genes. TCRdb, rather than the study authors, made the V and J calls. In all, the sample holds approximately 13,000 distinct CDR3 sequences, and 5.2% of those were seen once. Around a third of the sample is in the top ten clones.

This TCR derives from a human donor with early-stage non-small cell lung cancer. The chain employs TRBV6-5 and TRBJ1-2, and 9 junctional nucleotides match TRBD1. Source: lung tumor tissue, taken at surgery. The nucleotide sequence is given as TGTGCCAGCAGCCGGGGACAGGGACTAGGAAACACCTTC. The encoded protein is CASSRGQGLGNTF.